The clone carrying this T cell receptor (beta chain) was picked up one time. Its antigen is currently unknown. The data belong to a study of a mutant IDH1 vaccine in newly diagnosed glioma. Study details: Most patients had received both radiotherapy and temozolomide, the prior options being radiotherapy, temozolomide, or both. Visit V12 happened at week 35; visit V13 happened at week 47.

Described time point: week 35, safety follow-up. All doses held 300 ug of mutant IDH1 20-mer peptide, with topical imiquimod. Diagnosis in the donors showed new WHO grade 3 or 4 astrocytomas that were IDH1-mutant and ATRX-lost. Study results and caveats: There were vaccine-induced immune responses in roughly 92% of the patients.

The germline CDR1 and CDR2 sequences are SGHRS and YFSETQ. V was cut by 1 base and J by 0 bases, with 16 bases left in between. CDR3 length: 17 amino acids. TCRdb's copy holds only in-frame clones and misses some; the assay was immunoSEQ multiplex PCR. The table records tens of thousands of clones, roughly nine tenths of them present only once. The TCR originated in a man aged 40-55 years with glioma. Sequencing was performed on PBMCs, taken from a glioma patient whose treatment included an IDH1 peptide vaccine. The chain links TRBV5-1 to TRBJ1-2, with D unresolved. The CDR3 DNA is TGCGCCAGCAGCTTGAAGTCAGAACAGTTAGCTAACTATGGCTACACCTTC. Translation: CASSLKSEQLANYGYTF.